One T cell receptor (beta chain) is described in this entry. Its specificity is not known. Germline V CDR1 and CDR2: SGHDT, YYEEEE. V shed 4 bases, J shed 3 bases, and the junction held 6 bases outside the gene matches. This CDR3 is built from 15 residues. The data are from a study of cytomegalovirus exposure and HLA in healthy donors. The PCR ran on 60 Vbeta and 13 Jbeta primers. Profiling relied on immunoSEQ multiplex PCR, and the TCRdb table lists in-frame clones only, not all of them. The data contain approximately 160,000 clones, about 70% of them singletons. Study-wide findings and caveats: TCR beta chain V- and J-gene trimming was linked, in a later analysis, to a missense variant in DCLRE1C.

The clonotype comes from a woman aged 40 to 50 in good health and CMV-seropositive. Input material: PBMCs. This chain joins TRBV5-6 and TRBJ2-3; 9 bases are a match to TRBD1. The chain's CDR3 is CASSAQGALTDTQYF. The CDR3 DNA follows: TGTGCCAGCAGCGCACAGGGGGCGCTGACAGATACGCAGTATTTT.